The present T cell receptor beta chain was sequenced within a study of CXCR3-negative and CXCR3-positive naive CD8 T cells. On this clonotype: The antigen is undetermined.

Phenotypically, naive CD8+ T cells corresponded to CD45RO-CCR7+CD27+CD95-. UMI-tagged TRB cDNA libraries were built via 5' RACE. With the 5' RACE reads reprocessed, TCRdb shows one record per CDR3 protein and no DNA. Found here are approximately 88,000 distinct CDR3 sequences; the top ten clones hold approximately 0.54%. Study findings and constraints: Memory CD8+ cells showed much lower diversity, while both naive subsets were comparably high. Surface CD5 matched across naive subsets, and TRB CDR3 properties served to infer TCR strength. CXCR3-positive naive cells carried more hydrophobic TRB CDR3s than CXCR3-negative naive cells did. Whereas memory cells differed, naive CXCR3-negative and CXCR3-positive cells shared similar TRBV-TRBJ usage.

The CDR3 is made up of 11 amino acids. Germline loops: CDR1 SQVTM, CDR2 ANQGSEA. The sequenced sample consisted of naive CXCR3+ CD8+ T cells from blood. Subset: CD45RO-CCR7+CD27+CD95- naive CD8+ T cells expressing CXCR3 (TNR3+). This receptor was obtained from a human donor in good health. Some clones in this sample may be carry-over from other donors' samples. The chain uses TRBV29-1 and TRBJ1-1. The CDR3 reads CSVGSETEAFF.